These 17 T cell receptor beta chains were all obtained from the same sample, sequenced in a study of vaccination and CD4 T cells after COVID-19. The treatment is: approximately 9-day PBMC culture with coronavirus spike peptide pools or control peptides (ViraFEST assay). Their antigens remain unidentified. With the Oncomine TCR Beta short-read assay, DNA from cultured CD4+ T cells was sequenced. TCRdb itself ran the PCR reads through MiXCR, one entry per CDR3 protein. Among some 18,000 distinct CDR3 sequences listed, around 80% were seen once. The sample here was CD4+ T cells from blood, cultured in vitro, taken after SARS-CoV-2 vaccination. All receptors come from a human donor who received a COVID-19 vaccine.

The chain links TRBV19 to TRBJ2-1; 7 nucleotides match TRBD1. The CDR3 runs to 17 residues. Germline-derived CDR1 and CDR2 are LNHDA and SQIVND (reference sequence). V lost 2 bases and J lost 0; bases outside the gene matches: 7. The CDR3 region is CASSIRGQPGSYNEQFF. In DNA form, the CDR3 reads TGTGCCAGTAGTATAAGGGGACAGCCCGGCTCCTACAATGAGCAGTTCTTC.

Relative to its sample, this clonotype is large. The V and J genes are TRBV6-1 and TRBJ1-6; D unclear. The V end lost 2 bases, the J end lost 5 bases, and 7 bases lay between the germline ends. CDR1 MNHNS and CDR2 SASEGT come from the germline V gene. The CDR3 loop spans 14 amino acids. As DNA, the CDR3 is TGTGCCAGCAGTGAACGGCAGAATAATTCACCCCTCCACTTT. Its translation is CASSERQNNSPLHF.

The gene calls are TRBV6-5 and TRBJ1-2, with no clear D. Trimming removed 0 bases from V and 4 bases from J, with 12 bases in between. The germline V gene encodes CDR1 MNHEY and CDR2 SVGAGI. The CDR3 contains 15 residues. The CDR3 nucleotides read TGTGCCAGCAGTTACTCGGGCAGAGAGGGCTATGGCTACACCTTC. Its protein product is CASSYSGREGYGYTF.

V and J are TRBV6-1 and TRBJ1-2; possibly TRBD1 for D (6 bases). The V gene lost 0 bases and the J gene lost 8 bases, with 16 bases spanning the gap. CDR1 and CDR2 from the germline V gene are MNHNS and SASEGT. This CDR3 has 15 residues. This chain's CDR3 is CASSEAWGGVRGYTF. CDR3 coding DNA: TGTGCCAGCAGTGAAGCGTGGGGGGGCGTCCGCGGCTACACCTTC.

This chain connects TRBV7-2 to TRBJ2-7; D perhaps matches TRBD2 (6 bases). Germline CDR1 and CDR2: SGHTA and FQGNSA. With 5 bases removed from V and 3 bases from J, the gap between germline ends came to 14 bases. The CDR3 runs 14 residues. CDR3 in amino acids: CASSRGLSNYEQYF. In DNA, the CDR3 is TGTGCCAGCAGCCGGGGGTTAAGCAACTACGAGCAGTACTTC.

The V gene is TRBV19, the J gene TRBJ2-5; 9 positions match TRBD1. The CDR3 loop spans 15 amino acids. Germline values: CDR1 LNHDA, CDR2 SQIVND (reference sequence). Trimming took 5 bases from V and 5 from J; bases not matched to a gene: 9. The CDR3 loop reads CASSVSGTGMETQYF. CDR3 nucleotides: TGTGCCAGTAGTGTATCCGGGACAGGGATGGAGACCCAGTACTTC. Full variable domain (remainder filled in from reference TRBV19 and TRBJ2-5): DGGITQSPKYLFRKEGQNVTLSCEQNLNHDAMYWYRQDPGQGLRLIYYSQIVNDFQKGDIAEGYSVSREKKESFPLTVTSAQKNPTAFYLCASSVSGTGMETQYFGPGTRLLVL.

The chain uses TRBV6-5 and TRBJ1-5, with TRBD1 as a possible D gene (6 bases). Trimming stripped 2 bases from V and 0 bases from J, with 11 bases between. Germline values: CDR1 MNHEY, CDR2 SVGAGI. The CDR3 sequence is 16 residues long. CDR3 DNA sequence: TGTGCCAGCAGTTACCAGGACAGTTATAGCAATCAGCCCCAGCATTTT. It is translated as CASSYQDSYSNQPQHF.

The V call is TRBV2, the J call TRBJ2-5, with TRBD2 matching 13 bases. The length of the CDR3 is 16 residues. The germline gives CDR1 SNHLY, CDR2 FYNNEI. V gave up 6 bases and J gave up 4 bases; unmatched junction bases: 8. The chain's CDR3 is CASRVSGLAGRETQYF. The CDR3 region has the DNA TGTGCCAGCAGGGTATCGGGACTAGCGGGGAGAGAGACCCAGTACTTC.

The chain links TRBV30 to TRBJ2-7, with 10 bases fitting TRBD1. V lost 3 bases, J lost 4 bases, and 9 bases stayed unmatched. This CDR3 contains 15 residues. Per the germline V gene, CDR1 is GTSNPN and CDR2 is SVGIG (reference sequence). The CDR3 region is CAWRPGTGVIYEQYF. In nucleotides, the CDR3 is TGTGCCTGGAGACCCGGGACAGGGGTGATATACGAGCAGTACTTC.

CDR3 sequence reads: CASSLASGVDIQETQYF. CDR3 DNA sequence: TGTGCCAGCAGCTTAGCGTCGGGTGTTGATATCCAAGAGACCCAGTACTTC. This chain connects TRBV7-9 to TRBJ2-5; D unresolved. The CDR3 totals 17 residues. Per the germline V gene, CDR1 is SEHNR and CDR2 is FQNEAQ (reference sequence). V lost 0 bases and J lost 1, with 15 bases in between.

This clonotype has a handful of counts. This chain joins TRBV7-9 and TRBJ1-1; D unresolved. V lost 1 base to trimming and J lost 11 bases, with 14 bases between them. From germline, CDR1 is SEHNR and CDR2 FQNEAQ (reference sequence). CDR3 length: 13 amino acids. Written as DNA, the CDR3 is TGTGCCAGCAGCTTAGGCCCTACTTCTTCGGCTTTCTTT. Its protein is CASSLGPTSSAFF.

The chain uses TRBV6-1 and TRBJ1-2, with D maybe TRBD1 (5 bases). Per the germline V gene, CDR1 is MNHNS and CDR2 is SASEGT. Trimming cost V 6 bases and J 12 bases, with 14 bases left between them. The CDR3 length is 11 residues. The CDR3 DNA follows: TGTGCCAGCAGCCAAACGGGGCTACACACCTTC. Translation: CASSQTGLHTF.

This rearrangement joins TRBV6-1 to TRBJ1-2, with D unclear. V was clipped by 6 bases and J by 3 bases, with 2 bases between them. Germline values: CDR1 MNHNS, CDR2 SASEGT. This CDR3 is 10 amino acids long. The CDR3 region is CASRDYGYTF. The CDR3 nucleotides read TGTGCCAGCAGGGACTATGGCTACACCTTC.

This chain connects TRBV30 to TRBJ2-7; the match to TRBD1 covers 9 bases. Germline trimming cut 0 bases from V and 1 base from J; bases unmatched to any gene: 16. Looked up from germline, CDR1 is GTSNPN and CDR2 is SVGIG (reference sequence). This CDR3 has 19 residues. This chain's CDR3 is CAWSVHRDRVLLPSYEQYF. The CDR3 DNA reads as TGTGCCTGGAGTGTACATCGGGACAGGGTCCTATTACCTTCCTACGAGCAGTACTTC.

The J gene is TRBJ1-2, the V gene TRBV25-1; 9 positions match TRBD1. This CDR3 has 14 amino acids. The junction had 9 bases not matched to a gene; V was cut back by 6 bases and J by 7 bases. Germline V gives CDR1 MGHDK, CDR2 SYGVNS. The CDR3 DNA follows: TGTGCCAGCAGCCGATCCGGGACAGGGTCTGGCTACACCTTC. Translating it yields CASSRSGTGSGYTF.

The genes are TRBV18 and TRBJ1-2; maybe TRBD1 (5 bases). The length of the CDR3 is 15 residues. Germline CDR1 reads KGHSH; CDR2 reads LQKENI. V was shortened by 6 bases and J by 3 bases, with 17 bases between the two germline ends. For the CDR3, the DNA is TGTGCCAGCTCCATTTGGGCAGGGTCAGACTATGGCTACACCTTC. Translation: CASSIWAGSDYGYTF.

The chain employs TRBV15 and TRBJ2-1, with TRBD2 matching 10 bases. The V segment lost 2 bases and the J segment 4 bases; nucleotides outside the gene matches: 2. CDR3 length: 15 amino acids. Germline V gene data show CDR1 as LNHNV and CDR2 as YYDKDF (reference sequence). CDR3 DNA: TGTGCCACCAGCAGACTAGCGGGGGAGTACAATGAGCAGTTCTTC. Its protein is CATSRLAGEYNEQFF.